Presented here are 16 T cell receptor beta chains from one specimen sequenced in a study of OX40 agonist ivuxolimab in advanced cancers. The data were produced by immunoSEQ multiplex PCR, yet TCRdb's version contains in-frame clones alone and is incomplete. The sample comprises approximately 100,000 clones, 90% of which are singletons, and roughly 0.5% rests with the top ten. The material was CD4+ or CD8+ T cells sorted from blood, obtained in a trial of the OX40 agonist ivuxolimab. These TCRs come from an adult with an advanced solid tumor such as melanoma, head and neck, liver or kidney cancer.

This chain links TRBV5-6 with TRBJ2-2; no clear D. The V gene lost 1 base and the J gene lost 6 bases, with 1 base spanning the gap. The CDR3 sequence is 11 residues long. Germline-derived CDR1 and CDR2 are SGHDT and YYEEEE. CDR3 in amino acids: CASSLPGELFF. The CDR3 DNA follows: TGTGCCAGCAGCTTGCCCGGGGAGCTGTTTTTT.

The rearrangement uses TRBV4-3 and TRBJ2-5; D possibly corresponds to TRBD1 (5 bases). Germline V CDR1 and CDR2: LGHNA, YSLEER. The CDR3 is made up of 14 amino acids. Trimming removed 4 bases at V and 13 bases at J, with 22 bases between. The CDR3 spells CASSPEAGPSELYF. CDR3 sequence (DNA): TGCGCCAGCAGCCCCGAGGCAGGGCCCTCTGAATTGTACTTC.

The chain combines TRBV10-3 with TRBJ1-6, with TRBD1 matching over 7 bases. Germline CDR1 is ENHRY and CDR2 is SYGVKD. V was clipped by 5 bases and J by 5 bases; unmatched bases: 6. CDR3 length: 15 amino acids. CDR3 DNA sequence: TGTGCCATCAGTACCACAGGGGATAATAATTCACCCCTCCACTTT. Protein sequence: CAISTTGDNNSPLHF.

The chain couples TRBV28 to TRBJ2-1; D unclear. Trimming removed 3 bases from V and 7 bases from J, with 10 bases in between. The CDR3 is made up of 13 amino acids. CDR1 and CDR2 from the germline V gene are MDHEN and SYDVKM. CDR3 loop: CASSLSEPNEQFF. The CDR3 DNA is TGTGCCAGCAGTTTGAGCGAGCCGAATGAGCAGTTCTTC. Filled out from reference TRBV28 and TRBJ2-1, the complete variable domain reads DVKVTQSSRYLVKRTGEKVFLECVQDMDHENMFWYRQDPGLGLRLIYFSYDVKMKEKGDIPEGYSVSREKKERFSLILESASTNQTSMYLCASSLSEPNEQFFGPGTRLTVL.

V gene TRBV6-6 combines with J gene TRBJ1-5; D possibly corresponds to TRBD1 (5 bases). The V gene's germline CDR1 is MNHNY and CDR2 SVGAGI (reference sequence). Trimming took 5 bases from V and 1 from J, leaving 6 bases between them. This CDR3 has 13 residues. CDR3 loop: CASSRGSNQPQHF. The CDR3 DNA is TGTGCCAGCAGTCGGGGGAGCAATCAGCCCCAGCATTTT.

With respect to this clone: This CDR3 is also generated by other DNA sequences in the sample. The chain links TRBV6-5 to TRBJ1-1, with D hard to call. The CDR3 runs 13 residues. CDR1 and CDR2 from the germline V gene are MNHEY and SVGAGI. Trimming took 0 bases from V and 1 from J, leaving 3 bases between them. The DNA for the CDR3 is TGTGCCAGCAGTTACTCGAGGAACACTGAAGCTTTCTTT. Its protein is CASSYSRNTEAFF.

This clone showed up just a few times. This chain connects TRBV18 to TRBJ1-2, with 12 bases matching TRBD1. This CDR3 region has 17 residues. With 2 bases clipped from V and 8 bases from J, the junction kept 12 bases outside the gene matches. In germline, CDR1 is KGHSH, CDR2 LQKENI. CDR3 nucleotides: TGTGCCAGCTCACCATTGGGACAGGGGGCCTCAATAATCGGCTACACCTTC. It codes for CASSPLGQGASIIGYTF.

This chain uses TRBV28 with TRBJ2-5; 8 bases match TRBD2. Germline values: CDR1 MDHEN, CDR2 SYDVKM. Trimming cost V 7 bases and J 5 bases; bases outside gene matches: 9. The CDR3 runs 14 residues. This CDR3 is CASTDGGAKETQYF. DNA for the CDR3: TGTGCCAGCACCGACGGGGGGGCGAAGGAGACCCAGTACTTC.

This chain links TRBV11-2 with TRBJ2-2, with TRBD2 as a possible D gene (6 bases). In germline, CDR1 is SGHAT, CDR2 FQNNGV. The CDR3 covers 15 residues. V lost 7 bases and J 0 bases, leaving 12 bases between the germline ends. The CDR3 region is CASTAGISNTGELFF. In DNA form, the CDR3 reads TGTGCCAGCACCGCGGGGATATCGAACACCGGGGAGCTGTTTTTT. Full variable domain (missing parts from reference TRBV11-2 and TRBJ2-2): EAGVAQSPRYKIIEKRQSVAFWCNPISGHATLYWYQQILGQGPKLLIQFQNNGVVDDSQLPKDRFSAERLKGVDSTLKIQPAKLEDSAVYLCASTAGISNTGELFFGEGSRLTVL.

V and J are TRBV28 and TRBJ1-5; no clear D. Germline CDR1 MDHEN, CDR2 SYDVKM. Trimming took off 1 base at V and 3 bases at J, with 7 bases between the two ends. This CDR3 has 14 residues. CDR3: CASSLLQINQPQHF. The CDR3 DNA reads as TGTGCCAGCAGTTTATTACAGATCAATCAGCCCCAGCATTTT. Full variable domain (remainder filled in from reference TRBV28 and TRBJ1-5): DVKVTQSSRYLVKRTGEKVFLECVQDMDHENMFWYRQDPGLGLRLIYFSYDVKMKEKGDIPEGYSVSREKKERFSLILESASTNQTSMYLCASSLLQINQPQHFGDGTRLSIL.

The chain combines TRBV11-3 with TRBJ2-1; 7 bases align to TRBD1. The germline CDR1 and CDR2 sequences are SGHNT and YENEEA. The CDR3 consists of 14 residues. V was clipped by 5 bases and J by 4 bases; unmatched bases: 5. CDR3 DNA sequence: TGTGCCAGCAGCCTGGCAGGGGGTTACAATGAGCAGTTCTTC. Protein sequence: CASSLAGGYNEQFF.

This clone turned up a few times. V usage is TRBV12-5 and J usage is TRBJ1-1; the D gene is possibly TRBD1 (5 bases). Per the germline V gene, CDR1 is LGHNT and CDR2 is FRNRAP. CDR3 length: 17 residues. Trimming stripped 0 bases from V and 3 bases from J, with 17 bases between. The CDR3 DNA reads as TGTGCTAGTGGTTTGGTACGAGCTGGTTCGGGGGACACTGAAGCTTTCTTT. Translating it yields CASGLVRAGSGDTEAFF. Looking up the rest from reference TRBV12-5 and TRBJ1-1 gives the full variable domain: DARVTQTPRHKVTEMGQEVTMRCQPILGHNTVFWYRQTMMQGLELLAYFRNRAPLDDSGMPKDRFSAEMPDATLATLKIQPSEPRDSAVYFCASGLVRAGSGDTEAFFGQGTRLTVV.

The chain carries TRBV4-3 and TRBJ1-4, with 8 bases matching TRBD1. Germline V CDR1 and CDR2: LGHNA, YSLEER. There are 15 residues in the CDR3. The V and J ends lost 0 bases and 5 bases, in that order; junction bases with no gene match: 2. This CDR3 reads CASSQERQGNEKLFF. CDR3 sequence (DNA): TGCGCCAGCAGCCAAGAACGACAGGGGAATGAAAAACTGTTTTTT.

V is TRBV29-1 and J is TRBJ2-3; the match to TRBD1 covers 8 bases. The CDR3 has 14 residues. V lost 0 bases, J lost 6 bases, and 5 bases stayed unmatched. Germline V lookup: CDR1 SQVTM, CDR2 ANQGSEA. DNA for the CDR3: TGCAGCGTTGAAGACCGGACAGGGAGCGATACGCAGTATTTT. Residues: CSVEDRTGSDTQYF.

The V and J genes are TRBV5-1 and TRBJ1-1; unclear D gene. The CDR3 contains 13 residues. The V and J ends lost 0 bases and 2 bases respectively, with 5 bases between them. The germline V gene has CDR1 SGHRS and CDR2 YFSETQ. The CDR3 is CASSLAGNTEAFF. The CDR3 nucleotides are TGCGCCAGCAGCTTGGCCGGCAACACTGAAGCTTTCTTT.

This clone appeared once. This chain uses TRBV30 with TRBJ1-1; no clear D gene. V was cut by 0 bases and J by 1 base, with 18 bases left in between. CDR1 GTSNPN and CDR2 SVGIG come from the germline V gene (reference sequence). CDR3 size: 17 residues. CDR3 in amino acids: CAWSVPLTVNRNTEAFF. DNA for the CDR3: TGTGCCTGGAGTGTACCTCTCACCGTGAACCGGAACACTGAAGCTTTCTTT.